This T cell receptor (beta chain) was retrieved from a study of sequential checkpoint blockade in melanoma (dated by TCRdb to between 2018 and 2021). Regarding the complete study: In a 1:1 randomization, patients received either first-line nivolumab then ipilimumab (arm A) or ipilimumab then nivolumab (arm B). Maintenance nivolumab was given following each of the two trial sequences.

The meaning of the sample's treatment or condition label: randomized to nivolumab then ipilimumab (arm A) or the reverse (arm B). No trial patient had received prior DNA-damaging chemotherapy. On a FACS Aria II flow cytometer, live CD3+CD8+ cells that were negative for CD19 and CD56 were sorted from thawed PBMCs. Samples were obtained from patients with melanoma enrolled in CheckMate 064, a randomized, open-label phase II trial of sequential checkpoint blockade. Leukapheresis was used to collect peripheral blood mononuclear cells, which were then purified with Ficoll-Paque and frozen in human serum with roughly 10% DMSO. Immediately after sorting, the purity of the sorted blood CD3+CD8+ cells was confirmed to be >98%, and DNA was then extracted. The immunoSEQ Assay was used to immunosequence TCRbeta CDR3 regions from genomic DNA. Genomic DNA was amplified by bias-controlled multiplex PCR before high-throughput sequencing. The authors' pipeline ran thus. To quantify the absolute abundance of each unique TCRbeta CDR3 region, the sequences were collapsed and filtered. Clonality, defined as 1 minus Pielou's evenness, was calculated using only productive rearrangements. Clones with significantly greater frequencies in on-treatment versus baseline samples were identified using a previously published method. The table was pulled from immuneACCESS by TCRdb, which kept in-frame rearrangements only. Such tables lose some clones; where checked, under half of the loss comes from unresolved V genes, and the rest has no known cause. V and J calls and clone size are as listed in that table; D and trimming were resolved from the DNA. The sample has under 50,000 clones on record, roughly 84% of them singletons. The ten largest make up around 11% of the sample.

Comment on this clone: The target of this receptor is not known. Per-base qualities were not stored, and no clone one base away is much larger.

The germline V gene encodes CDR1 SEHNR and CDR2 FQNEAQ (reference sequence). The V and J ends are trimmed by 6 bases and 3 bases, leaving 15 bases between them. Spanning cysteine to phenylalanine, the CDR3 consists of 15 amino acids. The CDR3 DNA has 45 bases and is translated from base 1. Points the paper makes about the study in general: The model for predicting response that combines TCR metrics with mutation burden needs to be validated in larger, independent patient cohorts.

This sequence originates from a human donor with melanoma. The material sequenced was CD8+ T cells sorted from blood (inferred from file names), taken from a patient given nivolumab and ipilimumab in sequence. The rearranged chain carries TRBV7-9 and TRBJ2-1, and the D gene may be TRBD1, 6 bases matching. The CDR3 amino acid sequence is: CASRDGGGVYNEQFF. The DNA sequence is as follows: TGTGCCAGCAGGGATGGGGGCGGTGTCTACAATGAGCAGTTCTTC.